This T cell receptor (beta chain) was recovered during a study of T cell responses to AZD1222 COVID-19 vaccine. A word on this clone: No antigen is known for it.

The length of the CDR3 is 14 residues. Germline V gene sequence: CDR1 MDHEN, CDR2 SYDVKM. V shed 2 bases and J shed 4 bases, with 11 bases lying between them. Data came from immunoSEQ multiplex PCR; TCRdb stores just in-frame clones and leaves some out. The table has approximately 150,000 clones, more than 75% seen once. Study outcomes and limitations: Dominant CD4 TCR responses targeted spike regions 160-218 and 743-854.

The sample was peripheral blood, taken on day 0 of AZD1222 vaccination. The chain is built from TRBV28 and TRBJ2-5; no clear D gene. This receptor was taken from an adult in good health. The CDR3 here is CASSLVGDRETQYF. CDR3 DNA sequence: TGTGCCAGCAGTTTAGTGGGCGACCGAGAGACCCAGTACTTC.